A selection of T cell receptor beta chains follows, all from one sample in a study of shared clonotypes between healthy human individuals. The table came from immunoSEQ multiplex PCR; TCRdb's copy has only in-frame clones and leaves some out. The table has about 2.2 million clones, 85% to 95% seen once. The sequencing input was naive CD8+ T cells from PBMCs. The receptors were sampled from a man younger than 30 in good health. Some clones in this sample may be carry-over from other donors' samples. CDR3s include the opening cysteine and the closing phenylalanine or tryptophan. The order of the fields is V gene, D gene, clone size, J gene, CDR3 DNA, CDR3 protein. A D gene is named only where the DNA matches it firmly. The size entry is marked missing in some rows and otherwise reads once, few, many or a size class.

TRBV7-2	TRBD2	NA	TRBJ2-1	TGTGCCAGCAGTTCATTAGCGGGAGGGCCGAGTAATGAGCAGTTCTTC	CASSSLAGGPSNEQFF
TRBV7-9	TRBD2	once	TRBJ2-3	TGTGCCAGCAGCTTAGTAGCGGGGGCCACAGATACGCAGTATTTT	CASSLVAGATDTQYF
TRBV19	NA	NA	TRBJ2-7	TGTGCCAGTAGTATATCGGACACACAATACGAGCAGTACTTC	CASSISDTQYEQYF
TRBV7-3	TRBD2	NA	TRBJ2-7	TGTGCCAGCAGCTGGACTAGCGGGGCTTACGAGCAGTACTTC	CASSWTSGAYEQYF
TRBV19	NA	NA	TRBJ1-1	TGTGCCACCACGGACATAAACACTGAAGCTTTCTTT	CATTDINTEAFF
TRBV6-6	TRBD1	NA	TRBJ1-5	TGTGCCAGCAGTTACACGGACAGGCAGCCCCAGCATTTT	CASSYTDRQPQHF
TRBV7-2	NA	NA	TRBJ2-1	TGTGCCAGCAGCCAAAATTCGGTCCTAGCAGGGGTATACAATGAGCAGTTCTTC	CASSQNSVLAGVYNEQFF
TRBV9	NA	NA	TRBJ2-1	TGTGCCAGCAGCTTACGACAGGAGTTCTCCAATGAGCAGTTCTTC	CASSLRQEFSNEQFF
TRBV5-5	TRBD1	NA	TRBJ1-2	TGTGCCAGCAGCGAGGAACCGGGACAGGGGGCGAAAGGCTACACCTTC	CASSEEPGQGAKGYTF
TRBV5-1	NA	NA	TRBJ2-7	TGCGCCAGCAGCTTGGAGGAGTGGGGCTACGAGCAGTACTTC	CASSLEEWGYEQYF
TRBV28	NA	NA	TRBJ2-7	TGTGCCAGCAGCCGCAGGCGGGTTTCCTACGAGCAGTACTTC	CASSRRRVSYEQYF
TRBV6-1	NA	once	TRBJ2-7	TGTGCCAGCAGTGACCCAACCGGGGCCAGCTCCTACGAGCAGTACTTC	CASSDPTGASSYEQYF
TRBV28	NA	NA	TRBJ2-3	TGTGCCACTACCTCAAGGGGGGGGAGCACAGATACGCAGTATTTT	CATTSRGGSTDTQYF
TRBV11-2	TRBD1	NA	TRBJ1-2	TGTGCCAGCAGCTCACGACAGGGGGCGAATGGCTACACCTTC	CASSSRQGANGYTF
TRBV4-1	NA	NA	TRBJ1-1	TGCGCCAGCAGCCAAGATGCCACAAACACTGAAGCTTTCTTT	CASSQDATNTEAFF
TRBV7-9	NA	NA	TRBJ2-2	TGTGCCAGCAGCCCGACGTACGGGCCTGGGGCCGGGGAGCTGTTTTTT	CASSPTYGPGAGELFF
TRBV9	NA	NA	TRBJ1-1	TGTGCCAGTTCCTTGGGAGGGAGCACTGAAGCTTTCTTT	CASSLGGSTEAFF
TRBV7-8	TRBD1	NA	TRBJ2-3	TGTGCCAGCAGCTTAGGGGACAGCTATTGGACAGATACGCAGTATTTT	CASSLGDSYWTDTQYF
TRBV27	NA	NA	TRBJ2-4	TGTGCCAGCACCCCTCTGGGGTTGAACATTCAGTACTTC	CASTPLGLNIQYF
TRBV28	NA	NA	TRBJ1-4	TGTGCCAGCAGTCCGGACTTGGCGGATGAAAAACTGTTTTTT	CASSPDLADEKLFF
TRBV28	NA	NA	TRBJ2-5	TGTGCCAGCAGCCTGGTTAGTGGCCCCTCAGGGACCCAGTACTTC	CASSLVSGPSGTQYF
TRBV5-4	NA	NA	TRBJ2-5	TGTGCCAGCAGCGCTCCAAGTGGGGGGCGAGGGGAGCGCGAGACCCAGTACTTC	CASSAPSGGRGERETQYF
TRBV7-8	TRBD1	NA	TRBJ2-5	TGTGCCAGCAGCCGAACCACAGGGGGAGAGACCCAGTACTTC	CASSRTTGGETQYF
TRBV4-3	NA	NA	TRBJ2-2	TGCGCCAGCAGCCCGCGGTGGAACACCGGGGAGCTGTTTTTT	CASSPRWNTGELFF
TRBV27	NA	once	TRBJ1-1	TGTGCCAGCAGTCTGAATATGAACACTGAAGCTTTCTTT	CASSLNMNTEAFF
TRBV4-1	NA	NA	TRBJ1-2	TGCGCCAGCAGCCCTTCGAGGTCCCAAAATTTTCAGGGGTCGGACTCAAACTATGGCTACACCTTC	CASSPSRSQNFQGSDSNYGYTF
TRBV9	TRBD1	NA	TRBJ2-2	TGTGCCAGCAGCGACCGGGACAGGGCCACCGGGGAGCTGTTTTTT	CASSDRDRATGELFF
TRBV9	NA	NA	TRBJ1-1	TGTGCCAGCAGCCTCCGGGGGAGGGACACTGAAGCTTTCTTT	CASSLRGRDTEAFF
TRBV11-3	NA	NA	TRBJ2-1	TGTGCCAGCAGCTTAGATGAGGGGCTAAGCTCCTACAATGAGCAGTTCTTC	CASSLDEGLSSYNEQFF
TRBV4-3	NA	NA	TRBJ1-4	TGCGCCAGCAGCCAAGATCTAACAGGACTTGCAACTAATGAAAAACTGTTTTTT	CASSQDLTGLATNEKLFF
TRBV15	NA	NA	TRBJ2-7	TGTGCCACCAGCAGAGATTCGCGGGTCCGGGGGCCGGACGAGCAGTACTTC	CATSRDSRVRGPDEQYF
TRBV9	NA	NA	TRBJ2-3	TGTGCCAGCAGCGCCGGGGGCGCGGTCTCCTCCACAGATACGCAGTATTTT	CASSAGGAVSSTDTQYF
TRBV11-2	NA	once	TRBJ1-2	TGTGCCAGCAGCCAGGGCGGCAGGATCTATGGCTACACCTTC	CASSQGGRIYGYTF
TRBV5-1	NA	NA	TRBJ2-2	TGCGCCAGCAGCCCGGACCTTAACACCGGGGAGCTGTTTTTT	CASSPDLNTGELFF
TRBV7-9	NA	NA	TRBJ2-5	TGTGCCAGCAGCCAACAGGATTGGTCAGAGACCCAGTACTTC	CASSQQDWSETQYF
TRBV25-1	NA	once	TRBJ2-7	TGTGCCAGCAGTGGGTTTGGGGCTGGCGAGCAGTACTTC	CASSGFGAGEQYF
TRBV25-1	NA	NA	TRBJ2-3	TGTGCCAGCAGTGAGAGGCAGGCGGAGACAGATACGCAGTATTTT	CASSERQAETDTQYF